The clone carrying this TCR beta chain was recorded at least ten times. Antigen unknown. The junction had 8 bases not matched to a gene; V was cut back by 6 bases and J by 4 bases. This CDR3 contains 15 residues. This sample is part of a study of T cells after yellow fever vaccination. Findings and limits, study-wide: Any FACS-sorted repertoire could hold abundant clonotypes that contaminate it from the bulk population. CD4 and CD8 compartments shared a small share of clonotypes, likely from convergent recombination.

Template switching with 5'RACE generated the TCR cDNA and added a universal primer site and UMIs. TCRdb reprocessed the 5' RACE reads with MiXCR, giving one entry per CDR3 protein. Of 27,000 or so distinct CDR3 sequences in the sample, under 4.5% were seen once. The rearrangement uses TRBV12-3 or TRBV12-4 and TRBJ2-1; 8 bases line up with TRBD2. The receptor was isolated from a man aged 25-40 years who received the YFV17D yellow fever vaccine. Source: CD8+ T cells sorted from PBMCs, taken 5 days after the yellow fever booster vaccination. The CDR3 region is CASSSKSGSYNEQFF. The CDR3 nucleotides read TGTGCCAGCAGCTCAAAGAGCGGGAGTTACAATGAGCAGTTCTTC.